A single sample is the source of the 7 T cell receptor beta chains below, sequenced in a study of shared clonotypes between healthy human individuals. The data were produced by immunoSEQ multiplex PCR, yet TCRdb's version contains in-frame clones alone and is incomplete. The sample records about 1 million clones, under 80% being singletons. Sequencing used memory CD4+ T cells sorted from blood. Noted subset: CD45RA-negative fraction. The receptors derive from a young man in good health.

The genes are TRBV4-1 and TRBJ1-2; D not resolved. Trimming left V 0 bases short and J 2 bases short, with 13 bases between. The length of the CDR3 is 16 residues. From germline, CDR1 is MGHRA and CDR2 YSYEKL. The CDR3 nucleotides read TGCGCCAGCAGCCAAGATCATTCACGGGTAAACTATGGCTACACCTTC. Encoded protein: CASSQDHSRVNYGYTF.

The CDR3 nucleotides are TGTGCCAGCAGTTACCTCGGACAGGGGGGTGGCTACACCTTC. It is translated as CASSYLGQGGGYTF. The V gene is TRBV6-6, the J gene TRBJ1-2, with 10 nucleotides matching TRBD1. This CDR3 contains 14 residues. The J segment lost 7 bases and the V segment lost 2 bases, leaving 4 bases of the junction unmatched. Looked up from germline, CDR1 is MNHNY and CDR2 is SVGAGI (reference sequence).

This clone has a single count. The identical CDR3 is also encoded by other nucleotide sequences in the sample. The chain employs TRBV5-1 and TRBJ2-3; weak D call: TRBD2 (5 bases). The germline V and J ends were trimmed by 2 bases and 2 bases, with 9 bases remaining between them. The CDR3 is 14 amino acids. Germline V lookup: CDR1 SGHRS, CDR2 YFSETQ. The CDR3: CASSLGLDTDTQYF. The CDR3 nucleotides read TGCGCCAGCAGCTTAGGACTCGACACAGATACGCAGTATTTT.

The rearrangement links TRBV5-1 to TRBJ2-7, with a tentative D call TRBD2 (5 bases). The germline CDR1 and CDR2 sequences are SGHRS and YFSETQ. The CDR3 has 15 amino acids. V lost 3 bases to trimming and J lost 7 bases, with 20 bases between them. The DNA of the CDR3 is TGCGCCAGCAGCTCTAGGACTCCTGCCCTAGGAGAGCAGTACTTC. It is translated as CASSSRTPALGEQYF. Using reference TRBV5-1 and TRBJ2-7 for the parts outside the CDR3, the full variable domain is KAGVTQTPRYLIKTRGQQVTLSCSPISGHRSVSWYQQTPGQGLQFLFEYFSETQRNKGNFPGRFSGRQFSNSRSEMNVSTLELGDSALYLCASSSRTPALGEQYFGPGTRLTVT.

This clone was detected once. The chain joins TRBV4-1 to TRBJ1-2, with 12 bases matching TRBD1. The CDR3 runs 16 residues. Trimming cost V 5 bases and J 1 base; bases outside gene matches: 5. CDR1 is MGHRA, CDR2 YSYEKL, per germline. CDR3 DNA sequence: TGCGCCAGCAGCGGGACAGGGGGCAAGGGTAACTATGGCTACACCTTC. It is translated as CASSGTGGKGNYGYTF.

In its sample, this clone was seen a few times. Other nucleotide sequences in the sample specify the same CDR3. The CDR3 coding sequence is TGCGCCAGCAGCTTGAGGCTAGCTAACACCGGGGAGCTGTTTTTT. Its protein product is CASSLRLANTGELFF. J is TRBJ2-2 and V is TRBV5-1, with TRBD2 as a possible D gene (5 bases). V was trimmed by 1 base and J by 2 bases, leaving 9 bases between them. Germline CDR1 and CDR2: SGHRS and YFSETQ. The CDR3 has 15 residues.

In DNA form, the CDR3 reads TGTGCCAGTAAGCGGGGGGTCACAGATACGCAGTATTTT. Amino acid sequence: CASKRGVTDTQYF. The rearrangement joins TRBV6-5 to TRBJ2-3; 9 bases are shared with TRBD2. The CDR3 extends over 13 amino acids. Trimming at V came to 9 bases and at J to 2 bases, leaving 3 bases not matched to a gene. Germline V gives CDR1 MNHEY, CDR2 SVGAGI.